The subject of this entry is one TCR beta chain. The data were taken from a study of blood T cell repertoires in COVID-19. About the study: Researchers got acute and convalescent COVID-19 samples from the United States, Italy and Spain. Sources were T cells, B-cell-depleted T cells, or PBMCs; the material itself was cDNA or gDNA.

In the original processing: Reference gene primer amplification yielded estimated nucleated cell counts. The assay was immunoSEQ multiplex PCR, and TCRdb's table has in-frame clones only and misses some. The V and J calls and clone size are taken from that table; D and trimming were inferred from the DNA. The table shows some 270,000 clones, with 84% occurring only once. The CDR3 has 15 residues. The V end was cut by 4 bases, the J end by 3 bases, with 13 bases between. CDR1 is SNHLY, CDR2 FYNNEI, per germline. This chain links TRBV2 with TRBJ1-5; D gene uncertain. The origin of this receptor is a woman between 40 and 55 years old who had recovered from COVID-19. The sequenced sample consisted of peripheral blood. CDR3 in DNA: TGTGCCAGCAGTGCACGGGAGGGAATCAATCAGCCCCAGCATTTT. Translated: CASSAREGINQPQHF.